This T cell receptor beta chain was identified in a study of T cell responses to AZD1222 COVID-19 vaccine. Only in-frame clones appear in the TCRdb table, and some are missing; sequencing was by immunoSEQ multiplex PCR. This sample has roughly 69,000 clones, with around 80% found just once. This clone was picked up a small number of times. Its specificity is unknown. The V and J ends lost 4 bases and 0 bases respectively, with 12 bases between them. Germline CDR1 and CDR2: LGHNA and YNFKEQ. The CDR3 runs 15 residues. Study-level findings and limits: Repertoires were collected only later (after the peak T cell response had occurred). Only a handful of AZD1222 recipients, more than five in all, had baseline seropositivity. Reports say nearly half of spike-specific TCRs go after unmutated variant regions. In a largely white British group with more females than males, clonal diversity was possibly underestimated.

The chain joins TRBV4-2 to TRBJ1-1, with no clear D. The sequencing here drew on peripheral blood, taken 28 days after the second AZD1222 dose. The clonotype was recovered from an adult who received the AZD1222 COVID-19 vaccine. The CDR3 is CASSPLLEMNTEAFF. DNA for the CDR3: TGTGCCAGCAGCCCGCTCCTGGAAATGAACACTGAAGCTTTCTTT.